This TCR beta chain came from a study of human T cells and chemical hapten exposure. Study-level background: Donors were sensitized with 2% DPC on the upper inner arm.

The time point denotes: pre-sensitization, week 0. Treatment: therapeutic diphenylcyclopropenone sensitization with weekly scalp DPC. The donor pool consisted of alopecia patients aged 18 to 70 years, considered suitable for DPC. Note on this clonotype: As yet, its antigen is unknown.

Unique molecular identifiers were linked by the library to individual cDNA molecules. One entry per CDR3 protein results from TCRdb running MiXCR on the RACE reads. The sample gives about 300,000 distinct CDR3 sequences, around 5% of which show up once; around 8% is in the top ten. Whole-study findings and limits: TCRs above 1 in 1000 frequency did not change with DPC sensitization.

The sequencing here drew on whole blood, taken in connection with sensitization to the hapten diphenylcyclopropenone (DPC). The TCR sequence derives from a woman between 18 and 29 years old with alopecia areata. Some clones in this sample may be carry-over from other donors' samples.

The CDR3 DNA sequence: TGTGCCAGCAGTGACGGGAATAATGGTGAAGCTTTCTTT. Protein: CASSDGNNGEAFF. The V and J genes are TRBV6-4 and TRBJ1-1; D call uncertain. The CDR3 totals 13 residues. Trimming removed 2 bases from V and 7 bases from J, with 11 bases in between. Germline values: CDR1 MRHNA, CDR2 SNTAGT.